The 30 T cell receptor beta chains below all came from one sample that was sequenced in a study of blood T cell repertoires in COVID-19. TCRdb's table, derived via immunoSEQ multiplex PCR, lists solely in-frame clones and lacks some. This sample carries tens of thousands of clones, just over 85% of them seen once, and the ten largest clones take 3.5% to 4.5%. The sequencing input was peripheral blood. These TCRs come from a man over 45 with acute or convalescent COVID-19.

This rearrangement joins TRBV9 to TRBJ2-1, with 14 bases fitting TRBD2. Per the germline V gene, CDR1 is SGDLS and CDR2 is YYNGEE. J lost 7 bases, V lost 1 base, and 10 bases had no gene match. The CDR3 has 18 residues. The chain's CDR3 is CASSVSPTSGRAINEQFF. DNA of the CDR3: TGTGCCAGCAGCGTAAGTCCGACTAGCGGGAGGGCCATTAATGAGCAGTTCTTC.

V usage is TRBV6-5 and J usage is TRBJ2-7; D is unclear. V was trimmed by 2 bases and J by 3 bases, leaving 8 bases between them. The CDR3 sequence is 13 residues long. Germline V lookup: CDR1 MNHEY, CDR2 SVGAGI. The DNA for the CDR3 is TGTGCCAGCAGTTACGCGACATACTACGAGCAGTACTTC. It yields the protein CASSYATYYEQYF.

This clone has just a few counts. This chain connects TRBV3-1 (or the pseudogene TRBV3-2) to TRBJ1-1; tentative D call: TRBD1 (5 bases). The CDR3 spans 14 residues. Trimming pared 4 bases from V and 1 base from J, leaving 10 bases between. CDR1 is LGHDT and CDR2 is YNNKEL in the germline V gene (reference sequence). The CDR3 is CASSPLQGNTEAFF. The CDR3 bases are TGTGCCAGCAGCCCACTTCAGGGGAACACTGAAGCTTTCTTT.

This chain joins TRBV24-1 and TRBJ2-7; 8 positions match TRBD2. This CDR3 comprises 15 residues. CDR1 KGHDR and CDR2 SFDVKD come from the germline V gene. Unmatched junction bases numbered 9, after V lost 1 base and J lost 8 bases. CDR3 in DNA: TGTGCCACCAGTGATTTCGGACGGGGCGGGGGGAAGCAGTACTTC. Translation: CATSDFGRGGGKQYF.

The chain combines TRBV5-6 with TRBJ2-3, with 12 bases fitting TRBD2. CDR1 is SGHDT, CDR2 YYEEEE, per germline. J was trimmed by 4 bases and V by 4 bases; bases with no gene match: 7. The CDR3 contains 16 residues. The CDR3 loop reads CASSRRLAGVPDTQYF. DNA for the CDR3: TGTGCCAGCAGCCGGAGACTAGCGGGAGTACCAGATACGCAGTATTTT.

The chain is built from TRBV5-1 and TRBJ1-2; D gene ambiguous. Germline CDR1 reads SGHRS; CDR2 reads YFSETQ. The CDR3 is 15 residues long. Deletions cut 4 bases from V and 2 bases from J, with 15 bases between. The CDR3 here is CASSKRTEKNYGYTF. In DNA, the CDR3 is TGCGCCAGCAGCAAGAGGACTGAGAAAAACTATGGCTACACCTTC.

The genes are TRBV6-5 and TRBJ1-5, with 7 bases fitting TRBD1. The CDR3 runs to 13 residues. CDR1 is MNHEY, CDR2 SVGAGI, per germline. V was pared by 8 bases and J by 0 bases, with 1 base of the junction left unmatched. This CDR3 reads CASGTVSNQPQHF. The CDR3, as DNA: TGTGCCAGCGGGACAGTTAGCAATCAGCCCCAGCATTTT.

The chain couples TRBV10-3 to TRBJ1-2; TRBD1 aligns across 7 bases. The CDR3 extends over 15 amino acids. The germline V gene has CDR1 ENHRY and CDR2 SYGVKD. Unmatched junction bases numbered 9, after V lost 6 bases and J lost 2 bases. In DNA, the CDR3 is TGTGCCATCAGCCTAGACAGGGAGTTAAACTATGGCTACACCTTC. Translating it yields CAISLDRELNYGYTF.

The rearrangement uses TRBV13 and TRBJ1-5; possible D gene TRBD1, 5 bases. Germline V lookup: CDR1 PRHDT, CDR2 FYEKMQ (reference sequence). The CDR3 sequence is 13 residues long. V lost 5 bases to trimming and J lost 6 bases, with 11 bases between them. As DNA, the CDR3 is TGTGCCAGCAGCAGGAGGGGAGGTCAGCCCCAGCATTTT. As protein: CASSRRGGQPQHF.

The chain joins TRBV7-9 to TRBJ2-1; 9 bases agree with TRBD2. Losses at the gene ends were 3 bases for V and 8 bases for J; bases not matched to a gene: 8. The CDR3 runs to 15 residues. Germline assignment: CDR1 SEHNR and CDR2 FQNEAQ (reference sequence). The CDR3 DNA is TGTGCCAGCAGCTTTTTTAGCGGGGGAAGGGATGAGCAGTTCTTC. Translating gives CASSFFSGGRDEQFF. Full variable domain (outside the CDR3, taken from reference TRBV7-9 and TRBJ2-1): DTGVSQNPRHKITKRGQNVTFRCDPISEHNRLYWYRQTLGQGPEFLTYFQNEAQLEKSRLLSDRFSAERPKGSFSTLEIQRTEQGDSAMYLCASSFFSGGRDEQFFGPGTRLTVL.

The chain recombines TRBV6-5 with TRBJ1-5; no reliable D call. With 6 bases removed from V and 5 bases from J, the gap between germline ends came to 14 bases. The CDR3 sequence is 14 residues long. CDR1 is MNHEY and CDR2 is SVGAGI in the germline V gene. DNA of the CDR3: TGTGCCAGCAGGGGAGCAGTAAGGGATCAGCCCCAGCATTTT. It specifies CASRGAVRDQPQHF.

J is TRBJ2-1 and V is TRBV14; D is unresolved. This CDR3 is 11 amino acids long. V gave up 6 bases and J gave up 6 bases, with 6 bases separating them. CDR1 is SGHDN, CDR2 FVKESK, per germline. The CDR3 is CASSQVNEQFF. In DNA form, the CDR3 reads TGTGCCAGCAGTCAGGTCAATGAGCAGTTCTTC.

This clone was seen only once. The chain has TRBV3-1 (or the pseudogene TRBV3-2) and TRBJ2-7; D is unclear. Trimming took 0 bases from V and 6 from J, leaving 9 bases between them. Germline V gene data show CDR1 as LGHDT and CDR2 as YNNKEL (reference sequence). The CDR3 has 13 residues. The CDR3 region has the DNA TGTGCCAGCAGCCAAGATCGAGGCCGCGAGCAGTACTTC. As protein: CASSQDRGREQYF.

This clone occurred once. CDR3 in DNA: TGTGCCAGCAGCAAAGGAAGGTTTGCGGGACAGGGGGAGGAAAAACTGTTTTTT. Protein sequence: CASSKGRFAGQGEEKLFF. The chain is built from TRBV21-1 and TRBJ1-4; TRBD1 is the table's D call, not checked against the DNA. TRBV21-1 is recorded as a pseudogene. There are 18 residues in the CDR3.

This clone was counted between two and nine times. This chain connects TRBV27 to TRBJ1-5; 10 positions agree with TRBD1. This CDR3 contains 15 residues. In germline, CDR1 is MNHEY, CDR2 SMNVEV (reference sequence). V shed 3 bases, J shed 7 bases, and the junction held 6 bases outside the gene matches. CDR3 coding DNA: TGTGCCAGCAGTTTTGGACAGGGGGTCAACCAGCCCCAGCATTTT. Translation gives CASSFGQGVNQPQHF.

The V gene is TRBV5-8, the J gene TRBJ1-3; the D gene is possibly TRBD1 (5 bases). This CDR3 spans 15 amino acids. Per germline, CDR1 SGHTS and CDR2 YDEGEE. V was cut by 0 bases and J by 4 bases, with 11 bases left in between. CDR3: CASSLAVGPGNTIYF. The CDR3 bases are TGTGCCAGCAGCTTGGCCGTGGGGCCAGGAAACACCATATATTTT.

This chain connects TRBV6-5 to TRBJ2-7, with TRBD2 matching 9 bases. CDR1 MNHEY and CDR2 SVGAGI come from the germline V gene. The CDR3 has 12 residues. V was clipped by 6 bases and J by 4 bases; unmatched bases: 1. The CDR3 DNA sequence: TGTGCCAGCAGCGGACTAGCGTACGAGCAGTACTTC. Protein: CASSGLAYEQYF.

V and J are TRBV11-1 and TRBJ2-2; D is ambiguous. CDR1 is SGHAT and CDR2 is FQDESV in the germline V gene (reference sequence). Trimming cost V 5 bases and J 4 bases, with 11 bases left between them. The CDR3 length is 14 residues. The CDR3 region has the DNA TGTGCCAGCAGCCCCAACCTGGCCACCGGGGAGCTGTTTTTT. Its protein is CASSPNLATGELFF.

The V and J genes are TRBV11-2 and TRBJ2-2, with TRBD1 matching over 8 bases. With V trimmed by 2 bases and J by 7 bases, 9 bases remained unmatched. Per the germline V gene, CDR1 is SGHAT and CDR2 is FQNNGV. The CDR3 runs to 16 residues. CDR3 sequence (DNA): TGTGCCAGCAGCTTAAACAGGGGGGAAGGAATCGGGGAGCTGTTTTTT. It encodes CASSLNRGEGIGELFF.

This chain uses TRBV19 with TRBJ2-2; D perhaps matches TRBD1 (6 bases). Trimming stripped 10 bases from V and 2 bases from J, with 17 bases between. Germline CDR1 and CDR2: LNHDA and SQIVND (reference sequence). CDR3 length: 15 residues. CDR3 sequence: CATQPSRGNTGELFF. The DNA for the CDR3 is TGTGCCACTCAGCCTAGCAGGGGTAACACCGGGGAGCTGTTTTTT.

The J gene is TRBJ2-7, the V gene TRBV14; the match to TRBD1 covers 12 bases. The CDR3 consists of 15 residues. Germline V gene lookup returns CDR1 SGHDN and CDR2 FVKESK. V lost 1 base to trimming and J lost 5 bases; unmatched junction nucleotides: 3. The CDR3 DNA is TGTGCCAGCAGCCAAGCCGGGACAGGGGGCCACGAGCAGTACTTC. As protein: CASSQAGTGGHEQYF.

The chain uses TRBV7-2 and TRBJ2-5; 11 nucleotides match TRBD2. J lost 5 bases, V lost 3 bases, and 5 bases had no gene match. The V gene's germline CDR1 is SGHTA and CDR2 FQGNSA. The CDR3 is made up of 15 amino acids. CDR3 sequence: CASSLGLAVMETQYF. CDR3 DNA sequence: TGTGCCAGCAGCTTGGGACTAGCGGTGATGGAGACCCAGTACTTC.

The gene calls are TRBV3-1 (or the pseudogene TRBV3-2) and TRBJ1-1; 7 positions agree with TRBD1. This CDR3 spans 14 amino acids. CDR1 and CDR2 (germline): LGHDT, YNNKEL (reference sequence). V lost 1 base, J lost 7 bases, and 6 bases stayed unmatched. CDR3 coding DNA: TGTGCCAGCAGCCAAGCCGGACAGGTTAGTGAAGCTTTCTTT. Its protein product is CASSQAGQVSEAFF.

This chain connects TRBV30 to TRBJ1-4; maybe TRBD1 (5 bases). This CDR3 is built from 14 residues. Trimming cost V 4 bases and J 5 bases, with 14 bases left between them. CDR1 GTSNPN and CDR2 SVGIG come from the germline V gene (reference sequence). The CDR3 is CAWTSETVNEKLFF. The CDR3 DNA follows: TGTGCCTGGACCTCCGAGACAGTGAATGAAAAACTGTTTTTT.

The V gene is TRBV28, the J gene TRBJ1-6, with D possibly being TRBD1 (6 bases). Deletions cut 7 bases from V and 10 bases from J, with 14 bases between. Germline lookup yields CDR1 MDHEN and CDR2 SYDVKM. The length of the CDR3 is 13 residues. Here the CDR3 reads CASKQGIGSPLHF. The CDR3 nucleotides are TGTGCCAGCAAACAGGGTATCGGGTCACCCCTCCACTTT.

Many counts were recorded for this clone. The V gene is TRBV5-1, the J gene TRBJ1-2; the D gene is possibly TRBD1 (5 bases). V was clipped by 0 bases and J by 2 bases, with 8 bases between them. The CDR3 is made up of 14 amino acids. CDR1 is SGHRS and CDR2 is YFSETQ in the germline V gene. The DNA of the CDR3 is TGCGCCAGCAGCTTGGAGGGGATAAACTATGGCTACACCTTC. Translated, it gives CASSLEGINYGYTF.

The CDR3 bases are TGTGCCAGCAGCTTCGGGGGAGCGGGTCTGGCCAACGTCCTGACTTTC. Translated, it gives CASSFGGAGLANVLTF. The chain recombines TRBV7-3 with TRBJ2-6; TRBD2 might be the D (6 bases). The CDR3 runs to 16 residues. Germline loops: CDR1 SGHTA, CDR2 FQGTGA. V shed 3 bases and J shed 6 bases, with 15 bases lying between them.

This clone was seen a handful of times. The CDR3 here is CASSVRLAGTYEQYF. For the CDR3, the DNA is TGTGCCAGCAGTGTTCGACTAGCGGGAACCTACGAGCAGTACTTC. The chain has TRBV28 and TRBJ2-7; 11 bases align to TRBD2. CDR3 size: 15 residues. V lost 5 bases, J lost 2 bases, and 5 bases stayed unmatched. Germline V CDR1 and CDR2: MDHEN, SYDVKM.

V and J are TRBV3-1 (or the pseudogene TRBV3-2) and TRBJ2-1; no reliable D call. V dropped 4 bases and J dropped 6 bases, with 4 bases sitting between them. The CDR3 spans 11 residues. The germline V gene has CDR1 LGHDT and CDR2 YNNKEL (reference sequence). CDR3 sequence (DNA): TGTGCCAGCAGCCTCAGCAATGAGCAGTTCTTC. As protein: CASSLSNEQFF.

The sample holds a few counts of this clone. The chain has TRBV5-1 and TRBJ1-6; 8 bases are shared with TRBD1. V lost 7 bases and J lost 8; bases outside the gene matches: 5. Germline V gives CDR1 SGHRS, CDR2 YFSETQ. The CDR3 consists of 13 residues. CDR3 bases: TGCGCCAGCGGGCAGGGGGCAGATTCACCCCTCCACTTT. Translating it yields CASGQGADSPLHF.